These 16 T cell receptor beta chains were all obtained from the same sample, sequenced in a study of shared clonotypes between healthy human individuals. Repertoires were generated with immunoSEQ multiplex PCR, while TCRdb's copy carries only in-frame clones and drops some. The repertoire has approximately 650,000 clones, less than 97% of them found once; the top ten carry less than 0.13%. Naive CD8 isolation took CD45RO-negative cells positively selected for CCR7 and excluded terminally differentiated effector memory CD45RA+ cells. The specimen was naive CD8+ T cells sorted from blood. These receptors all come from a woman aged 25 to 39 in good health.

The chain is built from TRBV15 and TRBJ1-5; D is unclear. Germline lookup yields CDR1 LNHNV and CDR2 YYDKDF (reference sequence). The CDR3 has 16 amino acids. Trimming removed 0 bases at V and 4 bases at J, with 13 bases between. The CDR3 DNA is TGTGCCACCAGCAGAGATAGTACCGCCAATAATCAGCCCCAGCATTTT. Protein: CATSRDSTANNQPQHF. Looking up the rest from reference TRBV15 and TRBJ1-5 gives the full variable domain: DAMVIQNPRYQVTQFGKPVTLSCSQTLNHNVMYWYQQKSSQAPKLLFHYYDKDFNNEADTPDNFQSRRPNTSFCFLDIRSPGLGDTAMYLCATSRDSTANNQPQHFGDGTRLSIL.

This clone appeared a single time. The rearrangement links TRBV4-1 to TRBJ1-2, with D unclear. CDR1 and CDR2 from the germline V gene are MGHRA and YSYEKL. The CDR3 has 15 residues. Deletions cut 0 bases from V and 3 bases from J, with 11 bases between. The CDR3 region is CASSQDRRLDYGYTF. CDR3 sequence (DNA): TGCGCCAGCAGCCAAGATCGCAGGTTAGACTATGGCTACACCTTC.

This sequence joins TRBV10-1 and TRBJ1-1, with D uncertain. The CDR3 covers 13 residues. CDR1 is WNHNN and CDR2 is SYGVQD in the germline V gene (reference sequence). V lost 5 bases and J lost 1, with 8 bases in between. The CDR3 loop is CASSPTANTEAFF. Here the CDR3 DNA reads TGCGCCAGCAGTCCGACGGCGAACACTGAAGCTTTCTTT.

Turning to this clone: The same CDR3 arises from other DNA sequences in this sample as well. The chain is built from TRBV6-1 and TRBJ2-7; the match to TRBD1 covers 7 bases. The junction had 0 bases not matched to a gene; V was cut back by 0 bases and J by 4 bases. This CDR3 spans 13 amino acids. The germline gives CDR1 MNHNS, CDR2 SASEGT. DNA for the CDR3: TGTGCCAGCAGTGAAGCCAGGGGGTACGAGCAGTACTTC. It is translated as CASSEARGYEQYF.

The V gene is TRBV6-1, the J gene TRBJ2-7, with D possibly being TRBD1 or TRBD2 (6 bases each). The CDR3 covers 12 residues. Germline V gives CDR1 MNHNS, CDR2 SASEGT. V was clipped by 10 bases and J by 2 bases, with 12 bases between them. The CDR3 sequence is CATRGLAYEQYF. The CDR3 nucleotides are TGTGCCACCAGGGGACTCGCCTACGAGCAGTACTTC.

This chain uses TRBV7-8 with TRBJ1-2; TRBD1 is a possible D gene (6 bases). The CDR3 length is 18 residues. V was pared by 0 bases and J by 3 bases, with 20 bases between. In germline, CDR1 is SGHVS, CDR2 FQNEAQ. The chain's CDR3 is CASSLAETITGTYYGYTF. CDR3 nucleotides: TGTGCCAGCAGCTTAGCGGAAACTATAACAGGGACTTACTATGGCTACACCTTC.

The rearrangement uses TRBV29-1 and TRBJ1-2; D uncertain. The CDR3 spans 15 residues. V lost 0 bases and J lost 5, with 16 bases in between. Germline assignment: CDR1 SQVTM and CDR2 ANQGSEA. This chain's CDR3 is CSVEEPLSTEYGYTF. CDR3 coding DNA: TGCAGCGTTGAAGAGCCTCTGTCCACGGAATATGGCTACACCTTC.

The chain recombines TRBV27 with TRBJ2-7; possibly TRBD1 for D (7 bases). Germline values: CDR1 MNHEY, CDR2 SMNVEV (reference sequence). The CDR3 is 15 amino acids. Trimming left V 3 bases short and J 5 bases short, with 17 bases between. The CDR3: CASSFSTTGRNEQYF. CDR3 sequence (DNA): TGTGCCAGCAGTTTCTCCACGACAGGGAGGAACGAGCAGTACTTC.

This chain uses TRBV5-6 with TRBJ2-1; D not resolved. Trimming stripped 1 base from V and 6 bases from J, with 11 bases between. Germline V gene sequence: CDR1 SGHDT, CDR2 YYEEEE. The CDR3 is 14 amino acids. Here the CDR3 DNA reads TGTGCCAGCAGCTTGTCCCTTAGCCGCAATGAGCAGTTCTTC. Encoded protein: CASSLSLSRNEQFF.

The chain links TRBV28 to TRBJ2-7, with a weak D call TRBD1 (6 bases). The germline gives CDR1 MDHEN, CDR2 SYDVKM. Trimming took 5 bases from V and 3 from J, leaving 14 bases between them. The CDR3 covers 14 residues. CDR3 nucleotide sequence: TGTGCCAGCAGTCAGACCGGGACAAACTACGAGCAGTACTTC. It encodes CASSQTGTNYEQYF.

This chain joins TRBV2 and TRBJ2-7; 8 nucleotides line up with TRBD1. This CDR3 comprises 15 residues. V shed 2 bases and J 2 bases; nucleotides not matched to a gene: 5. The germline gives CDR1 SNHLY, CDR2 FYNNEI. In DNA form, the CDR3 reads TGTGCCAGCAGTGAATCAGGGGGCGCGCCCTACGAGCAGTACTTC. Amino acid sequence: CASSESGGAPYEQYF.

The rearrangement joins TRBV16 to TRBJ2-3; no definite D call. The CDR3 contains 14 residues. Trimming took off 2 bases at V and 3 bases at J, with 9 bases between the two ends. Germline V lookup: CDR1 KGHSY, CDR2 FQNENV. CDR3 bases: TGTGCCAGCAGCCAAATAATAGCTACAGATACGCAGTATTTT. Translating gives CASSQIIATDTQYF.

The V gene is TRBV27, the J gene TRBJ2-5; perhaps TRBD2 as D (6 bases). From germline, CDR1 is MNHEY and CDR2 SMNVEV (reference sequence). CDR3 length: 16 amino acids. The germline V and J ends were trimmed by 3 bases and 3 bases, with 17 bases remaining between them. As DNA, the CDR3 is TGTGCCAGCAGTTTGTCGGGGGTACTCCCCAAAGAGACCCAGTACTTC. This gives the protein CASSLSGVLPKETQYF.

The chain recombines TRBV19 with TRBJ2-7; 8 bases fit TRBD2. Losses at the gene ends were 7 bases for V and 0 bases for J; bases not matched to a gene: 14. This CDR3 has 17 residues. CDR1 LNHDA and CDR2 SQIVND come from the germline V gene (reference sequence). CDR3 coding DNA: TGTGCCAGTACCAAGGGGGTGGCGGGAGGCACCTCCTACGAGCAGTACTTC. Protein product: CASTKGVAGGTSYEQYF.

V usage is TRBV28 and J usage is TRBJ1-1, with D possibly TRBD1 on 5 matching bases. V was pared by 3 bases and J by 4 bases, with 9 bases between. Germline CDR1 is MDHEN and CDR2 is SYDVKM. The CDR3 is 13 amino acids. CDR3 loop: CASSFREITEAFF. The DNA for the CDR3 is TGTGCCAGCAGTTTCAGGGAGATCACTGAAGCTTTCTTT.

The V and J genes are TRBV4-1 and TRBJ2-3, with 7 bases matching TRBD2. Germline CDR1 reads MGHRA; CDR2 reads YSYEKL. The CDR3 loop spans 16 amino acids. The J segment lost 4 bases and the V segment lost 2 bases, leaving 9 bases of the junction unmatched. The CDR3 loop is CASSQQAGARADTQYF. The CDR3 nucleotides are TGCGCCAGCAGCCAACAGGCGGGAGCAAGGGCAGATACGCAGTATTTT.